This T cell receptor beta chain derives from a study of cytomegalovirus exposure and HLA in healthy donors (dated by TCRdb to the late 2010s). With regard to the full study: According to an earlier analysis of a few hundred of the donors, about 180 million T cells yielded some 110 million unique TCR beta sequences and about 300 Gb of sequence data. An early release covering over 500 HLA-typed donors comprised around 300 gigabases of sequencing data and approximately 85 million unique TCR sequences. Of the 350 to 450 genotyped donors, 81% were placed in the genetic ancestry cluster associated with self-reported Caucasian donors. The aim of the study was to test whether cataloging public T cell receptors could identify signatures of past pathogen exposure. The study used immunosequencing to profile the T cell repertoires of 666 subjects and linked those repertoires to cytomegalovirus serostatus. A separate validation cohort of 100 to 150 different subjects was used in addition to the 666-subject first cohort. High-throughput TCR immunosequencing, statistical association of individual TCRs with disease status, and machine learning were combined to predict cytomegalovirus infection status. A later analysis re-examined previously published TCR beta repertoires from just over 650 donors and added high-resolution HLA genotyping to investigate patterns of TCR occurrence. Rather than drawing on any new phenotypic data, the later analysis identified candidate immune exposures from TCR beta sequences and the way those sequences occurred across donors. An earlier analysis of some 500 of the donors applied high-throughput TCR beta sequencing to assess whether each TCR beta V gene segment acted as functional or pseudogenic. Donor age, sex, ethnicity and CMV serostatus were compiled together with the repertoire data. In a later genetic analysis, genome-wide SNP genotypes for about 55% of the roughly 700 donors were used, and that subset was treated as a discovery cohort. All discovery cohort repertoires had been generated using a single sequencing platform. HLA typing covered class I and class II loci at four-digit resolution. The number of typed donors differed by locus: roughly 620-630 for A, B, C, DRB1 and DQB1; 522 for DQA1; around 610 for DPA1; and around 470 for DPB1. Because of strong linkage in the cohort, five DR-DQ haplotypes were treated as single units for association and clustering. On average, roughly 250,000 unique TCR beta nucleotide sequences were sequenced per donor among some 420 genotyped donors of the cohort, with roughly 20% of those sequences being non-productive. Findings and caveats that apply to the study as a whole: A later analysis reported that several top co-occurrence clusters appeared linked to parvovirus B19, influenza, CMV and Epstein-Barr virus. A further reported finding was that TCR beta sequences accurately predicted the HLA-A and HLA-B alleles for most subjects in the first cohort. In a later analysis, TCR association rates were found to vary across HLA loci, with the most associated TCRs seen for DRB1 alleles and the fewest for HLA-C alleles. The study gave a list of about 170 TCR beta chains associated with cytomegalovirus. Because HLA typing was missing for some donors at each locus, association tests included only the typed subset. It was suggested by the authors that the approach could potentially be generalized to other disease states and immunological phenotypes. An association between a missense DCLRE1C variant and V-gene and J-gene trimming of TCR beta chains was found in a later genetic analysis and replicated in an independent cohort. The 87-base-pair reads could not distinguish some IMGT-functional V segments, including TRBV6-2 and TRBV6-3, so those segments were excluded. Linkage disequilibrium might explain the correlated functional status among segregating V segments, but an unknown experimental factor could not be excluded. The only immune exposure information available for the cohort was CMV serostatus. In a later analysis, HLA-associated TCR beta chains showed more clonal expansion and lower generation probabilities than non-associated chains that were equally common. While some public TCRs were present in many individuals, most TCR sequences turned up only very rarely across donors. In both the original and validation cohorts, the classifier was reported to diagnose cytomegalovirus status with high specificity and sensitivity. Most CMV-associated TCR beta chains appeared to be HLA-restricted in a later analysis, and the HLA associations seemed to be driven largely by CMV exposure. The presence/absence analyses assumed that sequencing depth was roughly uniform across donors, and that assumption may not be true. An earlier analysis of some 560 of the donors showed that most TCR beta V segments appeared in productive rearrangements either about 87% or about 30% of the time, which broadly matched IMGT annotations. A cluster of highly shared sequence variants was judged likely to represent a technical artifact of the sequencing pipeline. At a false discovery rate of 0.05, a later analysis linked roughly 17,000 TCR beta sequences to specific HLA alleles. In vitro tests confirmed that a few of the cytomegalovirus-associated TCR beta chains recognize cytomegalovirus antigens. Assigning TCR associations to individual alleles was difficult when HLA alleles, especially DR and DQ, strongly co-occurred. Because counts were too low, roughly 16 rarely observed V segments, including chromosome 9 orphons, were left out of the earlier analysis of some 640 of the donors. In this cohort, only TCR beta chains were sequenced, and detectable features were limited by the absence of alpha or paired-chain data. In a later genetic analysis, fewer N-insertions in productive TCRs were reported among donors in an Asian-associated ancestry cluster than the roughly 700-donor mean.

The CDR3 spans 11 residues, from the cysteine through the phenylalanine. Only the CDR3 part of the read is kept: 33 bases, read in frame from the first base. The germline V gene yields SQVTM for CDR1 and ANQGSEA for CDR2. The junction shows trimming of 5 bases on V and 4 bases on J, plus 8 bases between the germline ends. Notes on this clone: The specificity of this receptor is unknown. Base qualities are not provided; no much larger clone lies one nucleotide away.

The method was the immunoSEQ multiplex PCR assay. A mixture of 60 forward primers for TCR Vbeta segments and 13 reverse primers for TCR Jbeta segments was used in the multiplex PCR. The CDR3 region of rearranged TCR beta genes was amplified from genomic DNA by a multiplex PCR assay. The amplified TCR beta libraries were sequenced on the Illumina HiSeq System as 87-base-pair reads. On the authors' methods: A later analysis counted some 80 million unique TCR beta chains across the 670 or so repertoires, and 10 million to 11 million of these chains were shared by at least two donors. To remove PCR and sequencing errors, raw reads were error-corrected and collapsed into unique sequences using a nearest-neighbor algorithm that merged closely related sequences. To assign V, D and J gene segments, CDR3 sequences were aligned to IMGT reference sequences. Each retained sequence needed at least a six-nucleotide match to both a V gene segment and a J gene segment. Rearrangements were classified as productive when the CDR3 lacked stop codons and remained in frame with V and J, and all other rearrangements were classified as non-productive. CDR3 was defined according to IMGT convention as the region running from the second conserved V-encoded cysteine to the conserved J-encoded phenylalanine. Sequences without an unambiguous match to a single V gene segment were excluded from the earlier analysis of several hundred of the donors. In an earlier analysis of more than 500 of the donors, a V segment was called functional when productive rearrangements were above 56.7%, and segregating when the standard deviation between donors exceeded 5%. A statistical classification framework was developed to diagnose cytomegalovirus status using the catalog of TCR beta chain sequences. In a later analysis, TCR nucleotide sequences were compared against IMGT/GENE-DB human TR gene sequences so that V and J genes could be assigned. The TCRdist pipeline was used in a later analysis to assign CDR3 sequences and most-parsimonious VDJ recombination scenarios. A later analysis defined each TCR beta chain by its CDR3 amino acid sequence plus V-gene family, and excluded reads lacking a unique V-gene family. As a way to deal with suspected cross-contamination and a sequencing artifact, a later analysis dropped more than 500 nucleotide sequences that were highly shared and had low generation probability. In a later analysis, a clonal expansion index was calculated for each public chain from normalized within-repertoire ranks of inferred template counts. A later analysis computed generation probabilities with a VDJ recombination model fitted to out-of-frame rearrangements, and checked the results against IGoR. A later analysis scored TCR-TCR, TCR-HLA and TCR-CMV co-occurrence with hypergeometric tests, applying a repertoire-size bias correction to TCR pairs. A later analysis estimated false discovery rates by permuting HLA or CMV assignments 20 times. In a later analysis, co-occurring TCRs were grouped using DBSCAN, and TCRdist sequence similarity was added for clustering within HLA-allele-positive subsets. Co-occurrence clustering excluded repertoires with fewer than 30,000 or more than 120,000 public chains, plus five with anomalous nucleotide sharing. TCRdb mirrors the immuneACCESS table, restricted to in-frame sequences. Some clones are absent from its copies; in checked studies, under half trace to an unresolved V gene, and the reason for the others is unknown. That table supplies the V and J calls and clone size; D and trimming were determined from the DNA. A total of 150,000 to 200,000 clones appear in this sample, just over 75% of them only once. 1.4% to 1.5% of the sample rests with the top ten.

The cohort comprised fewer than 750 healthy bone marrow donors. Cohort members were all nominally healthy when sampled, although unrecorded immune exposures were likely present. The donor was CMV seropositive and was included in the group of 300 or so seropositive cohort members. A peripheral blood sample was provided by each donor, and peripheral blood mononuclear cells were used for TCR beta sequencing. Genomic DNA was extracted from the blood cell samples with the Qiagen DNeasy Blood Extraction Kit. Sequencing was performed on PBMCs. The source is a young woman in good health and CMV-seropositive. The V and J genes are TRBV29-1 and TRBJ2-5; a confident D gene designation cannot be given. The CDR3 protein sequence reads: CSVFSVETQYF. In nucleotides, the sequence is TGCAGCGTTTTCAGCGTAGAGACCCAGTACTTC.